This T cell receptor (beta chain) was sequenced in a study of blood T cell repertoires in COVID-19. Per the original data handling: The assay estimated nucleated cells by amplifying reference gene primers. Assay used: immunoSEQ multiplex PCR; TCRdb lists only in-frame clones, some missing. V and J calls and clone size are copied from that table; D and trimming were computed from the DNA. The sample has about 210,000 clones, around 85% seen once; the top ten hold 3.5% to 4%. The length of the CDR3 is 16 residues. V was pared by 6 bases and J by 2 bases, with 11 bases of the junction left unmatched. Per the germline V gene, CDR1 is MDHEN and CDR2 is SYDVKM.

J is TRBJ2-7 and V is TRBV28; 9 bases agree with TRBD1. This receptor was taken from a woman in her thirties or forties with acute COVID-19. The sequenced sample consisted of PBMCs or T cells enriched from blood (not recorded which). CDR3 bases: TGTGCCAGCAGCGCCCTCCCGGGACAGGGCCCCTACGAGCAGTACTTC. Its translation: CASSALPGQGPYEQYF. Based on the CDR3 plus reference TRBV28 and TRBJ2-7, the full variable domain is DVKVTQSSRYLVKRTGEKVFLECVQDMDHENMFWYRQDPGLGLRLIYFSYDVKMKEKGDIPEGYSVSREKKERFSLILESASTNQTSMYLCASSALPGQGPYEQYFGPGTRLTVT.